This T cell receptor (beta chain) was observed in a study of blood T cell repertoires in COVID-19. Profiling relied on immunoSEQ multiplex PCR, and the TCRdb table lists in-frame clones only, not all of them. The table shows about 270,000 clones, with 91% occurring only once. The sequencing sample was made of peripheral blood. The sequence came from a person under 35 with COVID-19, enrolled during active disease.

The CDR3 is CASSVAVSSYEQYF. As DNA, the CDR3 is TGTGCCAGTAGTGTCGCGGTGAGCTCCTACGAGCAGTACTTC. The V gene is TRBV19, the J gene TRBJ2-7, with no clear D. Trimming pared 5 bases from V and 0 bases from J, leaving 11 bases between. The CDR3 extends over 14 amino acids. In germline, CDR1 is LNHDA, CDR2 SQIVND (reference sequence).